This entry lists 14 T cell receptor beta chains sequenced from one sample in a study of cytomegalovirus exposure and HLA in healthy donors. Vbeta (60) and Jbeta (13) primers were used in the PCR. The protocol was immunoSEQ multiplex PCR, while the TCRdb copy is restricted to in-frame clones and leaves out a portion. The sample consists of around 110,000 clones, 79% of them appearing once. Material for sequencing was PBMCs. The receptors were sampled from a man between 25 and 39 years old in good health and CMV-seropositive.

On this clone: One end of the junction is discordant with germline, which a read error may explain. The chain links TRBV7-9 to TRBJ2-7; tentatively, D is TRBD1 (5 bases). There are 15 residues in the CDR3. CDR1 and CDR2 from the germline V gene are SEHNR and FQNEAQ (reference sequence). CDR3 DNA sequence: TGTTCCAGCAGACAAGTTGGGGCGCCGACCTCCGAGCAGTACTTC. It translates to CSSRQVGAPTSEQYF.

The genes are TRBV19 and TRBJ1-5, with TRBD1 matching 7 bases. Germline V CDR1 and CDR2: LNHDA, SQIVND (reference sequence). CDR3 size: 12 residues. J lost 6 bases, V lost 9 bases, and 5 bases had no gene match. The CDR3 DNA sequence: TGTGCCAGCAACAGGGGAAGTCAGCCCCAGCATTTT. Protein sequence: CASNRGSQPQHF.

The rearrangement joins TRBV5-1 to TRBJ2-7, with D possibly being TRBD1 (6 bases). Looked up from germline, CDR1 is SGHRS and CDR2 is YFSETQ. This CDR3 contains 14 residues. V lost 4 bases to trimming and J lost 0 bases, with 11 bases between them. CDR3 nucleotide sequence: TGCGCCAGCAGCCCGGACAGTTTCTCCTACGAGCAGTACTTC. This translates into CASSPDSFSYEQYF.

The chain couples TRBV4-3 to TRBJ1-2; perhaps TRBD1 as D (6 bases). The germline V gene has CDR1 LGHNA and CDR2 YSLEER. The CDR3 has 15 residues. Trimming removed 2 bases from V and 0 bases from J, with 10 bases in between. CDR3 sequence: CASSQKGQPNYGYTF. In DNA form, the CDR3 reads TGCGCCAGCAGCCAAAAAGGACAGCCTAACTATGGCTACACCTTC.

The V and J genes are TRBV18 and TRBJ2-1, with a weak D call TRBD2 (6 bases). The CDR3 contains 15 residues. Germline V CDR1 and CDR2: KGHSH, LQKENI. Trimming removed 5 bases at V and 0 bases at J, with 11 bases between. CDR3 sequence reads: CASSLADSSYNEQFF. The CDR3 DNA is TGTGCCAGCTCATTAGCGGATAGCTCCTACAATGAGCAGTTCTTC.

The chain recombines TRBV28 with TRBJ2-2; 7 bases fit TRBD1. This CDR3 region has 14 residues. The germline gives CDR1 MDHEN, CDR2 SYDVKM. V was pared by 5 bases and J by 6 bases, with 6 bases of the junction left unmatched. CDR3 sequence reads: CASSLLTGPGELFF. As DNA, the CDR3 is TGTGCCAGCAGTCTTCTGACAGGGCCCGGGGAGCTGTTTTTT.

V is TRBV28 and J is TRBJ1-1; the D gene is possibly TRBD1 (6 bases). This CDR3 has 15 residues. Trimming cost V 2 bases and J 5 bases, with 15 bases left between them. Looked up from germline, CDR1 is MDHEN and CDR2 is SYDVKM. DNA of the CDR3: TGTGCCAGCAGTTTACATCGGGGGGCATTAACTGAAGCTTTCTTT. It encodes CASSLHRGALTEAFF. The full variable domain, with the rest looked up from reference TRBV28 and TRBJ1-1, is DVKVTQSSRYLVKRTGEKVFLECVQDMDHENMFWYRQDPGLGLRLIYFSYDVKMKEKGDIPEGYSVSREKKERFSLILESASTNQTSMYLCASSLHRGALTEAFFGQGTRLTVV.

The V gene is TRBV27, the J gene TRBJ1-5, with 7 nucleotides matching TRBD1. Germline CDR1 reads MNHEY; CDR2 reads SMNVEV (reference sequence). CDR3 length: 14 residues. The J segment lost 9 bases and the V segment lost 8 bases, leaving 13 bases of the junction unmatched. The CDR3 nucleotides are TGTGCCAGCGGTAATGACAGGGCCTCCGGGCCCCAGCATTTT. As protein: CASGNDRASGPQHF.

This clone was counted a few times. The chain has TRBV28 and TRBJ1-2; D is uncertain. Per the germline V gene, CDR1 is MDHEN and CDR2 is SYDVKM. Trimming removed 6 bases from V and 1 base from J, with 9 bases in between. This CDR3 contains 13 residues. The CDR3 region has the DNA TGTGCCAGCAGAAACAGCCTTAACTATGGCTACACCTTC. The encoded protein is CASRNSLNYGYTF.

This chain links TRBV6-6 with TRBJ1-2; a weak D match, TRBD1 (5 bases). This CDR3 comprises 16 residues. V lost 0 bases to trimming and J lost 6 bases, with 17 bases between them. Germline assignment: CDR1 MNHNY and CDR2 SVGAGI (reference sequence). CDR3 sequence reads: CASSYSKVRAGDGYTF. In nucleotides, the CDR3 is TGTGCCAGCAGTTACTCGAAGGTCAGGGCGGGGGATGGCTACACCTTC.

The genes are TRBV27 and TRBJ2-7; D may be TRBD1 (5 bases). V was pared by 2 bases and J by 3 bases, with 14 bases between. The CDR3 runs 15 residues. CDR1 is MNHEY, CDR2 SMNVEV, per germline (reference sequence). The chain's CDR3 is CASSLEQGIGYEQYF. The CDR3 region has the DNA TGTGCCAGCAGTTTAGAGCAGGGAATCGGCTACGAGCAGTACTTC.

The V and J genes are TRBV11-2 and TRBJ2-2; 7 bases agree with TRBD1. The CDR3 sequence is 16 residues long. V shed 4 bases and J 4 bases; nucleotides not matched to a gene: 9. The germline V gene encodes CDR1 SGHAT and CDR2 FQNNGV. DNA for the CDR3: TGTGCCAGCAGCTCAATTACCGGGACAGCCACCGGGGAGCTGTTTTTT. Its translation is CASSSITGTATGELFF.

The CDR3 protein is CASSSVADYNEQFF. CDR3 in DNA: TGTGCCAGCAGCTCCGTAGCGGACTACAATGAGCAGTTCTTC. The J gene is TRBJ2-1, the V gene TRBV7-9; D is perhaps TRBD2 (6 bases). V was clipped by 4 bases and J by 3 bases, with 10 bases between them. The CDR3 contains 14 residues. Germline V CDR1 and CDR2: SEHNR, FQNEAQ (reference sequence).

J is TRBJ2-5 and V is TRBV4-2, with 9 bases aligning to TRBD2. The V segment lost 0 bases and the J segment 2 bases; nucleotides outside the gene matches: 4. The CDR3 is made up of 16 amino acids. CDR1 and CDR2 from the germline V gene are LGHNA and YNFKEQ. The CDR3 here is CASSQDLAGRQETQYF. In DNA, the CDR3 is TGTGCCAGCAGCCAAGATCTAGCGGGGCGACAAGAGACCCAGTACTTC.